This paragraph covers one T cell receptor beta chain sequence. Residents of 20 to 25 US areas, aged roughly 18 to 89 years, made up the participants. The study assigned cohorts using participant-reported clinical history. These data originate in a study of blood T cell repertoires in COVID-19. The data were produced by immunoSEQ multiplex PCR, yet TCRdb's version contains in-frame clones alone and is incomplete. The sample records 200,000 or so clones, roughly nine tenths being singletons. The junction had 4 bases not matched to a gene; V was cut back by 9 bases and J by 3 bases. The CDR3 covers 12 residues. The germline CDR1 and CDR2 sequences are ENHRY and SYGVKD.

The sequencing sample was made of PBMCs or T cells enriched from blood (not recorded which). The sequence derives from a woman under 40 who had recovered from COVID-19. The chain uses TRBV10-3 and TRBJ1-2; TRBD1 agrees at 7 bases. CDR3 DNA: TGTGCCATAGGACAGGATGACTATGGCTACACCTTC. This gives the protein CAIGQDDYGYTF.